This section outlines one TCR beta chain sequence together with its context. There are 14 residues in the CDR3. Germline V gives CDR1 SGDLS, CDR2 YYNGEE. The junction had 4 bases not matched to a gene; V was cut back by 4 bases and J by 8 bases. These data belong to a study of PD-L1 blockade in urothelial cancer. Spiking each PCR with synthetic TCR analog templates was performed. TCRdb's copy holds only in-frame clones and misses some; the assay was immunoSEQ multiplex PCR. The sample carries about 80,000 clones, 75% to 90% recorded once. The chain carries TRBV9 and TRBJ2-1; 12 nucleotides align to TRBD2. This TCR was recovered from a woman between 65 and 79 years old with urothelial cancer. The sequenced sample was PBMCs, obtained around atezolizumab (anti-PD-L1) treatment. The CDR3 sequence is CASSPLAGGDEQFF. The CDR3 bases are TGTGCCAGCAGCCCACTAGCGGGGGGTGATGAGCAGTTCTTC.